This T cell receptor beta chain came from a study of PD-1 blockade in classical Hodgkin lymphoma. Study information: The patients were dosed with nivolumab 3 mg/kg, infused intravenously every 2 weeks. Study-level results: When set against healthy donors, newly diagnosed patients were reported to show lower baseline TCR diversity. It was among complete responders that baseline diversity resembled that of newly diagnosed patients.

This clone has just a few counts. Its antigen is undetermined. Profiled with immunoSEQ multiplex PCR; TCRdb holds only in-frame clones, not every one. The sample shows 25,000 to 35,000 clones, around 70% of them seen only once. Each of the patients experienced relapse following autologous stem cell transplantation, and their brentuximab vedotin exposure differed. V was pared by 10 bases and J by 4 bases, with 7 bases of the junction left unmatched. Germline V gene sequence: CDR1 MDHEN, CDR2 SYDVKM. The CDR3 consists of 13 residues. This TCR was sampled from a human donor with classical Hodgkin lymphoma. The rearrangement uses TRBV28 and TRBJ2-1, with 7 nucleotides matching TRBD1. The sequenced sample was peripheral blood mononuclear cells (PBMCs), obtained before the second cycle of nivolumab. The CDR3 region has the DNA TGTGCCACGAGGACAGGTCCTTACAATGAGCAGTTCTTC. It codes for CATRTGPYNEQFF.